This TCR beta chain derives from a study of early T cells in non-severe SARS-CoV-2 infection. This clonotype was detected ten times or more. Researchers attached unique molecular identifiers to individual cDNA molecules. In TCRdb, the 5' RACE reads were re-called with MiXCR into one record per CDR3 protein. The sample shows 20,000 to 30,000 distinct CDR3 sequences, about 4.5% of them seen only once. The CDR3 runs 14 residues. V trimming: 2 bases; J trimming: 3 bases; junction bases outside the gene matches: 0. CDR1 is SGDLS, CDR2 YYNGEE, per germline. Sequences were obtained from whole blood. The receptor was isolated from an adult who was a healthcare worker with PCR-confirmed SARS-CoV-2 infection or an uninfected control (not recorded which). V gene TRBV9 combines with J gene TRBJ1-4; 8 bases fit TRBD1. Here the CDR3 reads CASSVTGANEKLFF. The CDR3, as DNA: TGTGCCAGCAGCGTGACAGGGGCTAATGAAAAACTGTTTTTT.